This T cell receptor beta chain was recovered during a study of T cell responses to AZD1222 COVID-19 vaccine. The protocol was immunoSEQ multiplex PCR, while the TCRdb copy is restricted to in-frame clones and leaves out a portion. In the table there are approximately 300,000 clones, around 93% of which are singletons. Study observations and caveats: Dominant at 160-218 and 743-854, vaccine-associated CD4 TCRs also spanned spike.

Details on this clone: Its antigen is still unknown.

The V end lost 0 bases, the J end lost 0 bases, and 8 bases lay between the germline ends. The CDR3 runs 15 residues. CDR1 is KGHSH and CDR2 is LQKENI in the germline V gene. The sequence derives from an adult who received the AZD1222 COVID-19 vaccine. The chain carries TRBV18 and TRBJ1-1; no firm D call. The material was peripheral blood, obtained 28 days after the second AZD1222 dose. DNA for the CDR3: TGTGCCAGCTCACCACCGATAGGAGTGAACACTGAAGCTTTCTTT. It specifies CASSPPIGVNTEAFF.